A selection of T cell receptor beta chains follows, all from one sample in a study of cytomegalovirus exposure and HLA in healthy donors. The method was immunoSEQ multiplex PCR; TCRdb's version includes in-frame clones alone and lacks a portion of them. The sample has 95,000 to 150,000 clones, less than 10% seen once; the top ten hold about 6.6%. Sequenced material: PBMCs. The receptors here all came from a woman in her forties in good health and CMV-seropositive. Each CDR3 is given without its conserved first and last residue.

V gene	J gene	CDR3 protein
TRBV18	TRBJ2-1	ASSPSGGLRDEQF
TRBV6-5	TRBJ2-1	ASSYSSSGGVYEQF
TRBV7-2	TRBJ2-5	ASSLVGGGAQETQY
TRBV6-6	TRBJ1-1	ASSSDRGNTEAF
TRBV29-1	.	SVEVGGLYSYEQY
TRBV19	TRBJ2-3	ASSGRGKGTDTQY
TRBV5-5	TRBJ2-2	ASSLGTPGHGELF
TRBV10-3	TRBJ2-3	AIREAEGTDTQY
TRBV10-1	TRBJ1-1	ASSEGGATEAF
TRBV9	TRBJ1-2	ASSFQAGTARINYGYT
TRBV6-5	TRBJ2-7	ASRAGTGEPEQY
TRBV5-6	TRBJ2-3	ASSLATSGGFTDTQY
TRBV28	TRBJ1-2	VSSSPPEDYGYT
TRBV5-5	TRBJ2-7	ASSFGGGDYEQY
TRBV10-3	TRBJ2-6	AIRVSSGANSGANVLT
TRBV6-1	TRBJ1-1	ASSPPGWNTEAF
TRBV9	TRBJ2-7	ASSALTGPYEQY
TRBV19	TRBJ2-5	ASSIGTSGGQETQY
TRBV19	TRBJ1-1	ASRAGGFTEAF
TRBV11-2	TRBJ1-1	ASSLSFIGGQTF
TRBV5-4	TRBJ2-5	ASSLEGQSQETQY
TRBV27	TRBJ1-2	ASSLEGGSFYGYT
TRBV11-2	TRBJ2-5	ASSLAGTGIWETQY
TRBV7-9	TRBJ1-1	ASSLDMNTEAF
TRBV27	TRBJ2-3	ASSQTGQGISNTQY
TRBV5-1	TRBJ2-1	ASSRDNEQF
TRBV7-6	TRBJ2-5	ASTVTSGGAWETQY
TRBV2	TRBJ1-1	ASSEFGGGMANEAF
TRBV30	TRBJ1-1	AWSRGEGREGEAF
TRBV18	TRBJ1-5	ASSPRQEGQPQH
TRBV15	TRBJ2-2	ATSPRATGGSSNTGELF
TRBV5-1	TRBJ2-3	ASSLDFRGTTDTQY
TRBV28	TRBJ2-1	ASSLAGTPSSYNEQF
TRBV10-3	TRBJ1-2	AISVGQGGYGYT
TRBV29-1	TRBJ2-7	SVETGVEAYEQY
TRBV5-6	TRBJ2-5	ASSTWGAGGEQETQY
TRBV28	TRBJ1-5	ASSLTGAHQPQH
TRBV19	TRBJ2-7	ASSTADATSGGGEQY
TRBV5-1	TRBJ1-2	ASSLEGRVMDGYT
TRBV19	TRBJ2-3	ASSMARGYFSTDTQY
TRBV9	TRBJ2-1	ASSSRTSASYNEQF
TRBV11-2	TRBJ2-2	ASSPSGGLGELF
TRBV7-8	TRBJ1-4	ASSSRVAREKLF
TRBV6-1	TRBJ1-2	ASSDRNYGYT
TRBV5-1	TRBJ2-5	ASSLGASGRYQETQY
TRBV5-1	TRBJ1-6	ASSSRPGLNSPLH
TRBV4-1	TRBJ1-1	ASRRGEGNTEAF
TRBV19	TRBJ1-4	ASRPTPGQGVEKLF
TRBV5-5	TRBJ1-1	ASSHPGGADTEAF
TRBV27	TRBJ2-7	ASILTSGATYEQY
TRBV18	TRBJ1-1	ASSPGTGKAEAF
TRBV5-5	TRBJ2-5	ATGLAGGQETQY
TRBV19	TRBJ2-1	ASSTPRTSGGAYNEQF
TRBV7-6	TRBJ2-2	ASSPRQGTGELF
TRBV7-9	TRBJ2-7	ASDRGTYEQY
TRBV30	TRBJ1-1	AWSVLTGGTEAF
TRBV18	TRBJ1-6	ASSPGQLYNSPLH
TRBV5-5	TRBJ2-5	ASRARNQETQY
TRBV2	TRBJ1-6	ASSVQGILNSPLH
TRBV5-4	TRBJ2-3	ASRPQGGDTQY